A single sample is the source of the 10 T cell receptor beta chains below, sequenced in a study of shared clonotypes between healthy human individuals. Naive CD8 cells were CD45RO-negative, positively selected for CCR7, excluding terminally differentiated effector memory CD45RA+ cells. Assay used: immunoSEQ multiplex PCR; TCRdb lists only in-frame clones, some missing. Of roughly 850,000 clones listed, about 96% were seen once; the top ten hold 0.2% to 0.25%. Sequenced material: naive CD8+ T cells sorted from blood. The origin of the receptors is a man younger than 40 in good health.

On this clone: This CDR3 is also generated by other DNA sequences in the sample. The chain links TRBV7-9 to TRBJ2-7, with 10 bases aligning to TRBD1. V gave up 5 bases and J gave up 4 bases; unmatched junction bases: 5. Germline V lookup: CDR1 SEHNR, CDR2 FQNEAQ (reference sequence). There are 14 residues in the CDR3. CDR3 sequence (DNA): TGTGCCAGCAGCGACCGGGACAGGGGATACGAGCAGTACTTC. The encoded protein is CASSDRDRGYEQYF.

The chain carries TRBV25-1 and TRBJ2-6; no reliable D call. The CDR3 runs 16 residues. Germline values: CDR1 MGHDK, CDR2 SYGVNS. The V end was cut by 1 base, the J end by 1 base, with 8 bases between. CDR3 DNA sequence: TGTGCCAGCAGTGAATCCCGACCGTCTGGGGCCAACGTCCTGACTTTC. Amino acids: CASSESRPSGANVLTF.

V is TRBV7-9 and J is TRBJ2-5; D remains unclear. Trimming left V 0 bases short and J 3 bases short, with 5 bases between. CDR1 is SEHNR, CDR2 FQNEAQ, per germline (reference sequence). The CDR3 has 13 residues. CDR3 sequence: CASSLALEETQYF. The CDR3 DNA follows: TGTGCCAGCAGCTTAGCTCTCGAAGAGACCCAGTACTTC.

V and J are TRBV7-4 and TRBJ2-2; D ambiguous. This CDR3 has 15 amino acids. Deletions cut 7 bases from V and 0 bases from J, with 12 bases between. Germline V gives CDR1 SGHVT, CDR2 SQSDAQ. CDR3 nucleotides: TGTGCCAGCAATGACGCCGTCGCGAACACCGGGGAGCTGTTTTTT. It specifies CASNDAVANTGELFF. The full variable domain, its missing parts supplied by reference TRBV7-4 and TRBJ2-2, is GAGVSQSPRYKVAKRGRDVALRCDSISGHVTLYWYRQTLGQGSEVLTYSQSDAQRDKSGRPSGRFSAERPERSVSTLKIQRTEQGDSAVYLCASNDAVANTGELFFGEGSRLTVL.

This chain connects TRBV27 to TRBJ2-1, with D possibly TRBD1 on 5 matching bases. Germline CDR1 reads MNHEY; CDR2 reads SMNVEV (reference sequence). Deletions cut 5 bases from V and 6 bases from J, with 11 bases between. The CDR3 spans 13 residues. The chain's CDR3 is CASSQHRSNEQFF. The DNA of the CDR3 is TGTGCCAGCAGTCAACACAGGAGCAATGAGCAGTTCTTC.

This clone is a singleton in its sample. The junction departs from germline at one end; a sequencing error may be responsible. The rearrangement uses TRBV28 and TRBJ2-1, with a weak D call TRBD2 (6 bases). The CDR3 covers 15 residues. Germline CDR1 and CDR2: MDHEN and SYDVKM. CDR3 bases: TGTGCCAGCAGTTTAGCTACTAGCTCCCACAATGAGCAGTTCTTC. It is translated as CASSLATSSHNEQFF.

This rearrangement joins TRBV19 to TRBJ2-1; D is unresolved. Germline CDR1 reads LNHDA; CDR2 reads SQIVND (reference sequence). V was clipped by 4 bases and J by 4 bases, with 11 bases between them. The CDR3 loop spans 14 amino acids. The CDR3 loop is CASSTTASYNEQFF. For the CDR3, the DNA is TGTGCCAGTAGTACTACAGCCTCTTACAATGAGCAGTTCTTC.

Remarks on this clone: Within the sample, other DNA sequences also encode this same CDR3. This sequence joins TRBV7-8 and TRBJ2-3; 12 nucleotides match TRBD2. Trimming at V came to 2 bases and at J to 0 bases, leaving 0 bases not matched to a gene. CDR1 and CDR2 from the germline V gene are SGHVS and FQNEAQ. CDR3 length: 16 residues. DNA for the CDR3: TGTGCCAGCAGCTTACTAGCGGGAGGGAGCACAGATACGCAGTATTTT. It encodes CASSLLAGGSTDTQYF.

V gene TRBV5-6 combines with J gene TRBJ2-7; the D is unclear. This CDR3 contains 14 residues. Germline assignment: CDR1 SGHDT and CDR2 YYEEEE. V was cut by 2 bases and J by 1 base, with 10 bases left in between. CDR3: CASSFGGGSYEQYF. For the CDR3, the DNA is TGTGCCAGCAGCTTCGGTGGCGGTTCCTACGAGCAGTACTTC. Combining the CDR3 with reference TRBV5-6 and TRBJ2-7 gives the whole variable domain DAGVTQSPTHLIKTRGQQVTLRCSPKSGHDTVSWYQQALGQGPQFIFQYYEEEERQRGNFPDRFSGHQFPNYSSELNVNALLLGDSALYLCASSFGGGSYEQYFGPGTRLTVT.

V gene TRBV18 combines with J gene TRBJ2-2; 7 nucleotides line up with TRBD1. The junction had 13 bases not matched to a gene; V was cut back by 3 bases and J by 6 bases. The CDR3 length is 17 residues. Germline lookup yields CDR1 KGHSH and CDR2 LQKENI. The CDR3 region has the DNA TGTGCCAGCTCACCGGGGACAGCGGTAGTGGCTCCCGGGGAGCTGTTTTTT. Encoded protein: CASSPGTAVVAPGELFF.